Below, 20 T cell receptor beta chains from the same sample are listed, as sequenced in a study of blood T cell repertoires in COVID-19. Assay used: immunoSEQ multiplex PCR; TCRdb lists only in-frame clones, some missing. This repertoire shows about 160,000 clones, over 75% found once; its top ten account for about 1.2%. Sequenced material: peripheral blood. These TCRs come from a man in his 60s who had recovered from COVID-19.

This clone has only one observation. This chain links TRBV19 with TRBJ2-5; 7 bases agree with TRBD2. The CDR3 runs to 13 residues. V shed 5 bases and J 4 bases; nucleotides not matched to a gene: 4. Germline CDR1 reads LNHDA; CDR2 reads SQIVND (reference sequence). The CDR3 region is CASSRGVIETQYF. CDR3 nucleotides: TGTGCCAGTAGTCGGGGGGTTATAGAGACCCAGTACTTC.

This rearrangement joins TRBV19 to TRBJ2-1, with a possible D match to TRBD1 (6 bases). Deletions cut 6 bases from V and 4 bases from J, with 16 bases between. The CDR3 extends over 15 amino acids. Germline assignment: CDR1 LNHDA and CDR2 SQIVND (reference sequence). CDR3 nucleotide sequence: TGTGCCAGTAGGATCGGGACATCGGCTTACAATGAGCAGTTCTTC. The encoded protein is CASRIGTSAYNEQFF.

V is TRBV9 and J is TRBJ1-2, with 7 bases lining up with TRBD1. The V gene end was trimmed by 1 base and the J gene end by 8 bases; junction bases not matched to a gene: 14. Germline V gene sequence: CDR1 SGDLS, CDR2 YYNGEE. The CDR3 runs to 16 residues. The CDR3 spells CASSVFPQGVLRGYTF. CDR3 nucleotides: TGTGCCAGCAGCGTATTCCCCCAGGGGGTTTTACGGGGCTACACCTTC.

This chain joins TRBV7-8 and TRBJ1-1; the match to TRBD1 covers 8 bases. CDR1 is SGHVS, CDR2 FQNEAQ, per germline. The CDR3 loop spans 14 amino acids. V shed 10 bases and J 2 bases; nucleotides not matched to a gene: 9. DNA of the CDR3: TGTGCCACCCACCGGACAGGGTTCAACACTGAAGCTTTCTTT. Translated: CATHRTGFNTEAFF.

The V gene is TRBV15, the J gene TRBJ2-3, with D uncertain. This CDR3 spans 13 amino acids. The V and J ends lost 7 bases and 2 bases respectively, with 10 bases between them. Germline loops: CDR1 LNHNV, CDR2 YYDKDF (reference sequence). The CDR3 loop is CATTSRHTDTQYF. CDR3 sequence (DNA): TGTGCCACCACTAGTAGGCACACAGATACGCAGTATTTT.

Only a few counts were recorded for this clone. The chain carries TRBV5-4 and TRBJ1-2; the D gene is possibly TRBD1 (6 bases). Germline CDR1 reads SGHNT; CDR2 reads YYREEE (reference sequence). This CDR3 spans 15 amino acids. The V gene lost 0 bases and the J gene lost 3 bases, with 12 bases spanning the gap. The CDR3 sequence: CASSLDRAPDYGYTF. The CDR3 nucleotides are TGTGCCAGCAGCTTGGACAGGGCCCCTGACTATGGCTACACCTTC.

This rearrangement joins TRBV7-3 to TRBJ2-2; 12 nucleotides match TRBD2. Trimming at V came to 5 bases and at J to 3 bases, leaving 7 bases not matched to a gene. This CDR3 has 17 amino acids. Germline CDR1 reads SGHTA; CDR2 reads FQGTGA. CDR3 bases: TGTGCCAGCAGCCCAGGAGGACTAGCGGGGTACACCGGGGAGCTGTTTTTT. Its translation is CASSPGGLAGYTGELFF.

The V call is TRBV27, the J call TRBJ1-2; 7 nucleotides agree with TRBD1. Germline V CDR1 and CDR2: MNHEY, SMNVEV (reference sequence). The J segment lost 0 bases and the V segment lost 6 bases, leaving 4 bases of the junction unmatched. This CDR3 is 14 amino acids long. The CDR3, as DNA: TGTGCCAGCAGGGTCGGGACAGCTAACTATGGCTACACCTTC. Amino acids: CASRVGTANYGYTF.

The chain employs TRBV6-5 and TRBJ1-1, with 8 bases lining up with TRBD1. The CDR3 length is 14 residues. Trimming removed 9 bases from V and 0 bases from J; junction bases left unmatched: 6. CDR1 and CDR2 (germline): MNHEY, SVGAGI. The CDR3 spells CASFDRGMNTEAFF. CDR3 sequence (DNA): TGTGCCAGTTTTGACAGGGGAATGAACACTGAAGCTTTCTTT.

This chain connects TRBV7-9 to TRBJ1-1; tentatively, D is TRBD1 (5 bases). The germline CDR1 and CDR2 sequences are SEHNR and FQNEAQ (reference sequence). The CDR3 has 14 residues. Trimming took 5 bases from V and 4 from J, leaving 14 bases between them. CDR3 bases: TGTGCCAGCAGCACCGGGGGGAAGAGCACTGAAGCTTTCTTT. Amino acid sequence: CASSTGGKSTEAFF.

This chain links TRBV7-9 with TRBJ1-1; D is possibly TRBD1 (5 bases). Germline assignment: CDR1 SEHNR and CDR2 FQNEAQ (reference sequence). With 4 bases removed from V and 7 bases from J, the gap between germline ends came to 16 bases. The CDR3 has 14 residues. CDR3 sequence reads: CASSSFAGTYEAFF. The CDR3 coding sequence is TGTGCCAGCAGCTCATTCGCGGGGACCTATGAAGCTTTCTTT.

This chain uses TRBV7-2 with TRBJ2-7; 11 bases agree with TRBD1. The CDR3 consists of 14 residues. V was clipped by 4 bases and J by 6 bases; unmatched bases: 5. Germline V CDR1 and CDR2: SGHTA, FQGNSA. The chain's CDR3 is CASSSGQGAGEQYF. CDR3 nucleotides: TGTGCCAGCAGCTCCGGACAGGGGGCGGGCGAGCAGTACTTC.

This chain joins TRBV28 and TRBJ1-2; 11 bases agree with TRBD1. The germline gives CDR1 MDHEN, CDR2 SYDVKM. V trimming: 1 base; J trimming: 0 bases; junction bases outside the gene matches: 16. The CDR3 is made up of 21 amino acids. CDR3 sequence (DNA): TGTGCCAGCAGTTTATTACCCGGGACAGGGGGGACAGTAAAATCTAACTATGGCTACACCTTC. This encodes CASSLLPGTGGTVKSNYGYTF.

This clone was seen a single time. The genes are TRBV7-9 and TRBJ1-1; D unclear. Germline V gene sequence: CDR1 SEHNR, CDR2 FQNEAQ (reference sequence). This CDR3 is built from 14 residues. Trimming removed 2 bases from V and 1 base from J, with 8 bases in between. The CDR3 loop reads CASSLSPPNTEAFF. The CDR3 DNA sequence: TGTGCCAGCAGCTTAAGCCCCCCGAACACTGAAGCTTTCTTT.

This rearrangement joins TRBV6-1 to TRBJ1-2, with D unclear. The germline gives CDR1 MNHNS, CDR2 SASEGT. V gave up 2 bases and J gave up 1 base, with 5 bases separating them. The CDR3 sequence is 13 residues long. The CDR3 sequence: CASSESLNYGYTF. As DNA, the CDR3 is TGTGCCAGCAGTGAATCACTTAACTATGGCTACACCTTC.

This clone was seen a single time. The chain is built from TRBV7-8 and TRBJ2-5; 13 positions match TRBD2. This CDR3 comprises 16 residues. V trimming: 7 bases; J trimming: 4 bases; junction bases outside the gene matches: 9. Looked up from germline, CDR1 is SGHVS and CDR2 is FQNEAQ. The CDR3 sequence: CASILTSGGAPETQYF. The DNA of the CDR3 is TGTGCCAGCATCCTTACTAGCGGGGGGGCCCCAGAGACCCAGTACTTC. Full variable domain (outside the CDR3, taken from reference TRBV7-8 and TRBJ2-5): GAGVSQSPRYKVAKRGQDVALRCDPISGHVSLFWYQQALGQGPEFLTYFQNEAQLDKSGLPSDRFFAERPEGSVSTLKIQRTQQEDSAVYLCASILTSGGAPETQYFGPGTRLLVL.

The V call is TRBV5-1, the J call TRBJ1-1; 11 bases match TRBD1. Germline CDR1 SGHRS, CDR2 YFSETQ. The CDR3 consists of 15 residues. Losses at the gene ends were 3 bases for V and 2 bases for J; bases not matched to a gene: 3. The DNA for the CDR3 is TGCGCCAGCAGCTGGACAGGGGGCGTAAACACTGAAGCTTTCTTT. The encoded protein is CASSWTGGVNTEAFF.

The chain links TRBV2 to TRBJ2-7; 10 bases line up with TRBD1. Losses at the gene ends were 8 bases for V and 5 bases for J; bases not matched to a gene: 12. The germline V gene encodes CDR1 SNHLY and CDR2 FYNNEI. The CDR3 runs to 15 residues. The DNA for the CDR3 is TGTGCCAGCCATCCGGGACAGGGGTTTTTCCACGAGCAGTACTTC. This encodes CASHPGQGFFHEQYF.

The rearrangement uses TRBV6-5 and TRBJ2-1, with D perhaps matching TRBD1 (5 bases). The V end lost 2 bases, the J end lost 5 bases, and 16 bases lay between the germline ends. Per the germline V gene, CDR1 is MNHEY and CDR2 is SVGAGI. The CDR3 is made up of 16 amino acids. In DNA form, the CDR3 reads TGTGCCAGCAGTTACGAACACAACCCAGGGAACAATGAGCAGTTCTTC. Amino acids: CASSYEHNPGNNEQFF.

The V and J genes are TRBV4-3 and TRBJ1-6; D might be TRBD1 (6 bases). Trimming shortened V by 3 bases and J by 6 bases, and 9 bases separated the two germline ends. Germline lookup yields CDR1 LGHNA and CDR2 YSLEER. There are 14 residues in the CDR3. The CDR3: CASSQDRINSPLHF. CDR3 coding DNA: TGCGCCAGCAGCCAGGACAGAATTAATTCACCCCTCCACTTT.